The rows below give T cell receptor beta chains drawn from one sample of a study of early T cells in non-severe SARS-CoV-2 infection. TCRdb reprocessed the 5' RACE reads with MiXCR, giving one entry per CDR3 protein. The profile shows 95,000 to 150,000 distinct CDR3 sequences, more than 12% of them singletons. Material: whole blood. These receptor sequences come from an adult who was a healthcare worker with PCR-confirmed SARS-CoV-2 infection or an uninfected control (not recorded which). Each CDR3 is given with its conserved first and last residue. D genes are given only for firm matches. The size field is filled for only some rows; it gives once, few, many or a size class.

>TRBD1|TRBV20-1|TRBJ1-1|12|few
TGCAGTGCTGGAGGGACAGGGTTTGGAGCTTTCTTT
CSAGGTGFGAFF
>-|TRBV18|TRBJ1-1|13|-
TGTGCCAGCTCTGCTGCGCGGAACACTGAAGCTTTCTTT
CASSAARNTEAFF
>-|TRBV11-2|TRBJ2-3|14|-
TGTGCCAGCAGCTTAGAATCCCTTTCAGATACGCAGTATTTT
CASSLESLSDTQYF
>-|TRBV3-2|TRBJ2-1|19|-
TGTGCCAGCAGCCACCTGGGACTAGCGGGGGGGCGCACCCACAATGAGCAGTTCTTC
CASSHLGLAGGRTHNEQFF
>-|TRBV4-2|TRBJ1-2|16|-
TGTGCCAGCAGCCAAGGGGGACCTTGGAGTAACTATGGCTACACCTTC
CASSQGGPWSNYGYTF
>-|TRBV7-2|TRBJ2-1|15|few
TGTGCCAGCAGCTTAGTCCAGGGGGGGAACAATGAGCAGTTCTTC
CASSLVQGGNNEQFF
>-|TRBV5-1|TRBJ2-7|15|few
TGCGCCAGCAGCTTGGAAGGAACGGGGACCTACGAGCAGTACTTC
CASSLEGTGTYEQYF
>-|TRBV20-1|TRBJ2-7|14|-
TGCAGTGCTTTGGGGGCAGGGGAGGTGTACGAGCAGTACTTC
CSALGAGEVYEQYF
>TRBD1|TRBV25-1|TRBJ2-7|15|few
TGTGCCAGCAGTGCATTCGGACAGGCCGCCTACGAGCAGTACTTC
CASSAFGQAAYEQYF
>TRBD1|TRBV29-1|TRBJ1-1|12|many
TGCAGCGTCCGGACAGGGGGTACTGAAGCTTTCTTT
CSVRTGGTEAFF
>-|TRBV3-1|TRBJ1-2|12|few
TGTGCCAGCAGCCAAGATGACTATGGCTACACCTTC
CASSQDDYGYTF
>-|TRBV5-5|TRBJ1-5|13|few
TGTGCCAGCAGCCCAGGGTGGGCTCAGCCCCAGCATTTT
CASSPGWAQPQHF
>-|TRBV7-9|TRBJ2-7|12|-
TGTGCCAGCAGCATGACAGCCTACGAGCAGTACTTC
CASSMTAYEQYF
>TRBD2|TRBV4-1|TRBJ2-5|13|-
TGCGCCAGCAGCCAAGTAGCGGGAGAGACCCAGTACTTC
CASSQVAGETQYF
>TRBD2|TRBV7-4|TRBJ2-1|17|-
TGTGCCAGCAGCTTAACAAACTTAGCGGGGGATATCGATGAGCAGTTCTTC
CASSLTNLAGDIDEQFF
>TRBD1|TRBV19|TRBJ2-7|14|-
TGTGCCAGTAGCCCTGACAGGGGGATCTACGAGCAGTACTTC
CASSPDRGIYEQYF
>TRBD1|TRBV7-2|TRBJ1-2|15|-
TGTGCCAGCAGCTGGGACAGGGGGCAACGGTATGGCTACACCTTC
CASSWDRGQRYGYTF
>-|TRBV11-2|TRBJ2-1|14|many
TGTGCCAGCATCCCGCTAGGACGACCGAATGAGCAGTTCTTC
CASIPLGRPNEQFF
>TRBD2|TRBV2|TRBJ2-4|17|many
TGTGCCAGCAGCCTAAGGGCGACTAGCGGGGGGGACAACATTCAGTACTTC
CASSLRATSGGDNIQYF
>TRBD1|TRBV11-3|TRBJ2-3|14|-
TGTGCCAGCAGCTACAGGGGGACCACAGATACGCAGTATTTT
CASSYRGTTDTQYF
>-|TRBV12-3/TRBV12-4|TRBJ2-2|13|-
TGTGCCAGCAGGGTGATGGCCACCGGGGAGCTGTTTTTT
CASRVMATGELFF
>-|TRBV5-6|TRBJ1-2|16|-
TGTGCCAGCAGCGATTTTAACAGGAGCCCTAACTATGGCTACACCTTC
CASSDFNRSPNYGYTF